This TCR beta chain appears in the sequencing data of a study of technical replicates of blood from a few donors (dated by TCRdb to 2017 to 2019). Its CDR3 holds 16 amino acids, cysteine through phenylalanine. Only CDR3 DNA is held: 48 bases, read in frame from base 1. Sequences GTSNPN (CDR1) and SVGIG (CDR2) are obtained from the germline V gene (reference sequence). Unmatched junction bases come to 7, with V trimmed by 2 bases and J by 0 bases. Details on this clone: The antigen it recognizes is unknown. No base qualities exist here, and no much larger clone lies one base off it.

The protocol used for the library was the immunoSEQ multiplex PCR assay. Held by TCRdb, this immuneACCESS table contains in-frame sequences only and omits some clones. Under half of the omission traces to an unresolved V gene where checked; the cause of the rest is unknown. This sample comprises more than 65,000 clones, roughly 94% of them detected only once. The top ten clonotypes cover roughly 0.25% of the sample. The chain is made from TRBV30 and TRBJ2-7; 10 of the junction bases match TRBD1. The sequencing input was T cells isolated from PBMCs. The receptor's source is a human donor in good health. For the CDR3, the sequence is CAWSTGGTGASYEQYF. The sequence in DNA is TGTGCCTGGAGTACAGGCGGGACAGGGGCCTCCTACGAGCAGTACTTC.